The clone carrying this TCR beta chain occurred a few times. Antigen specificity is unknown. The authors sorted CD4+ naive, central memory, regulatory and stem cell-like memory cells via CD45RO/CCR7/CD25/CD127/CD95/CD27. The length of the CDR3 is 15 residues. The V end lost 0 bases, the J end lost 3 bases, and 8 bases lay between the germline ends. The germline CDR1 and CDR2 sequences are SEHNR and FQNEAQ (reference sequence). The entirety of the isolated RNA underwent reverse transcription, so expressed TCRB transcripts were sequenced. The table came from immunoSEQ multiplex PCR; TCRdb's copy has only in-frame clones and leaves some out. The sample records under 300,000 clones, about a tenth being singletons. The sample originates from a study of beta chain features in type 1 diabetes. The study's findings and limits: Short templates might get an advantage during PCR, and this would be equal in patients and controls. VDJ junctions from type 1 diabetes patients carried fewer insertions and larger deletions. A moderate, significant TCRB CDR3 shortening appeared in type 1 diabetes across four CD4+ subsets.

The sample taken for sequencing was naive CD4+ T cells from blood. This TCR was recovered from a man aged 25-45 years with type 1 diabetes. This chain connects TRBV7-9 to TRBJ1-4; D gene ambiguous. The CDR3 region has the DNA TGTGCCAGCAGCTTAGCGCGGGCGGCTAATGAAAAACTGTTTTTT. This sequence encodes CASSLARAANEKLFF.